These 18 T cell receptor beta chains came from one sample sequenced in a study of follicular helper T cells after annual influenza vaccination. As to time point: 2015-2016 season, 7 days after influenza vaccination. Produced via immunoSEQ multiplex PCR; TCRdb's table is partial and in-frame only. The sample lists roughly 7,000 clones; around 80% were seen once. Sequenced here: CXCR5+ CD38- circulating T follicular helper cells from blood, sampled 7 days after influenza vaccination. Stated subset: circulating Tfh, non-naive CD4+CXCR5+PD-1+ (ICOS+CD38+ or ICOS-CD38-). The receptors stem from an adult who received the influenza vaccine.

This clone has only one observation. The genes are TRBV5-1 and TRBJ2-3, with 8 bases identical to TRBD2. CDR3 length: 18 amino acids. CDR1 is SGHRS and CDR2 is YFSETQ in the germline V gene. J lost 3 bases, V lost 0 bases, and 12 bases had no gene match. As DNA, the CDR3 is TGCGCCAGCAGCTTGGGAGGGTGGAGCGGGAGACGAACAGATACGCAGTATTTT. It codes for CASSLGGWSGRRTDTQYF.

This clone was found once. The chain links TRBV6-1 to TRBJ2-7, with 7 positions matching TRBD2. Germline CDR1 MNHNS, CDR2 SASEGT. The CDR3 is 15 residues long. Germline trimming cut 8 bases from V and 7 bases from J; bases unmatched to any gene: 17. This chain's CDR3 is CASGKPPGGPREQYF. In DNA, the CDR3 is TGTGCCAGCGGTAAACCACCGGGAGGCCCCAGGGAGCAGTACTTC.

In its sample, this clone was seen a few times. The chain combines TRBV11-1 with TRBJ2-7; 7 bases are a match to TRBD1. Germline CDR1 reads SGHAT; CDR2 reads FQDESV (reference sequence). The CDR3 contains 12 residues. V was clipped by 6 bases and J by 3 bases; unmatched bases: 2. CDR3 residues: CASSRQGYEQYF. The DNA of the CDR3 is TGTGCCAGCAGTAGACAGGGCTACGAGCAGTACTTC. The complete variable domain, with remaining parts taken from reference TRBV11-1 and TRBJ2-7, reads EAEVAQSPRYKITEKSQAVAFWCDPISGHATLYWYRQILGQGPELLVQFQDESVVDDSQLPKDRFSAERLKGVDSTLKIQPAELGDSAMYLCASSRQGYEQYFGPGTRLTVT.

CDR3 residues: CASSKVRREGLCKNEQFF. In DNA, the CDR3 is TGTGCCAGCAGCAAGGTGAGGCGGGAGGGCCTCTGTAAGAATGAGCAGTTCTTC. This chain connects TRBV21-1 to TRBJ2-1; whether TRBD2, the table's D call, matches the DNA was not checked. TRBV21-1 is classified as a pseudogene. The CDR3 totals 18 residues.

The chain links TRBV28 to TRBJ1-5; D is uncertain. The CDR3 is 16 amino acids. Trimming cost V 3 bases and J 1 base, with 13 bases left between them. CDR1 is MDHEN, CDR2 SYDVKM, per germline. Here the CDR3 DNA reads TGTGCCAGCAGTTTCGGCAGGAGAGGGAGCAATCAGCCCCAGCATTTT. Translated, it gives CASSFGRRGSNQPQHF.

J is TRBJ1-5 and V is TRBV14; the D gene is possibly TRBD1 (5 bases). V lost 2 bases, J lost 7 bases, and 15 bases lay in between. Germline values: CDR1 SGHDN, CDR2 FVKESK. The CDR3 loop spans 15 amino acids. CDR3: CASSQPRQTWQPQHF. For the CDR3, the DNA is TGTGCCAGCAGCCAACCTAGACAGACTTGGCAGCCCCAGCATTTT.

V usage is TRBV28 and J usage is TRBJ2-5; 7 positions agree with TRBD1. The CDR3 loop spans 12 amino acids. V dropped 2 bases and J dropped 9; count of bases not matched to a gene: 3. Looked up from germline, CDR1 is MDHEN and CDR2 is SYDVKM. The CDR3 is CASSLEGASQYF. The CDR3 DNA is TGTGCCAGCAGTTTAGAGGGGGCCTCCCAGTACTTC.

In this sample, this clone turned up a few times. CDR3 in amino acids: CASSWTGITGELFF. The CDR3 region has the DNA TGTGCCAGCAGCTGGACAGGGATCACCGGGGAGCTGTTTTTT. V is TRBV7-8 and J is TRBJ2-2; 8 nucleotides agree with TRBD1. V dropped 4 bases and J dropped 4; count of bases not matched to a gene: 2. Germline-derived CDR1 and CDR2 are SGHVS and FQNEAQ. The CDR3 consists of 14 residues.

V usage is TRBV27 and J usage is TRBJ1-5; possible D gene TRBD1, 5 bases. Trimming took 4 bases from V and 2 from J, leaving 15 bases between them. Per the germline V gene, CDR1 is MNHEY and CDR2 is SMNVEV (reference sequence). The CDR3 runs to 16 residues. CDR3 nucleotide sequence: TGTGCCAGCAGTTCACGGGGACCGCGGGGCAATCAGCCCCAGCATTTT. Protein sequence: CASSSRGPRGNQPQHF.

The chain recombines TRBV7-2 with TRBJ1-5; D might be TRBD1 (5 bases). CDR1 and CDR2 (germline): SGHTA, FQGNSA. The CDR3 sequence is 15 residues long. V lost 5 bases, J lost 2 bases, and 13 bases lay in between. The CDR3: CASSLGTMGNQPQHF. CDR3 DNA: TGTGCCAGCAGCCTCGGGACGATGGGCAATCAGCCCCAGCATTTT.

The chain combines TRBV2 with TRBJ1-2; D is ambiguous. The CDR3 extends over 13 amino acids. Trimming pared 2 bases from V and 2 bases from J, leaving 6 bases between. The germline V gene encodes CDR1 SNHLY and CDR2 FYNNEI. CDR3 DNA sequence: TGTGCCAGCAGTGAAAGGCAGAACTATGGCTACACCTTC. It encodes CASSERQNYGYTF.

This clone was detected only once. The chain joins TRBV5-1 to TRBJ2-1; D is perhaps TRBD2 (6 bases). The CDR3 is made up of 14 amino acids. V gave up 0 bases and J gave up 6 bases, with 10 bases separating them. Germline assignment: CDR1 SGHRS and CDR2 YFSETQ. CDR3: CASSLGGTGNEQFF. The CDR3 nucleotides are TGCGCCAGCAGCTTGGGGGGGACTGGCAATGAGCAGTTCTTC.

The chain has TRBV6-6 and TRBJ1-4; the D gene is possibly TRBD1 (6 bases). The germline V and J ends were trimmed by 6 bases and 5 bases, with 7 bases remaining between them. Germline assignment: CDR1 MNHNY and CDR2 SVGAGI (reference sequence). CDR3 size: 12 residues. The chain's CDR3 is CASRQGNEKLFF. The CDR3 DNA sequence: TGTGCCAGCAGACAGGGAAATGAAAAACTGTTTTTT.

The chain carries TRBV5-6 and TRBJ2-3, with D uncertain. V gave up 2 bases and J gave up 2 bases, with 9 bases separating them. This CDR3 is built from 14 residues. The germline V gene has CDR1 SGHDT and CDR2 YYEEEE. Here the CDR3 reads CASSFRWPTDTQYF. DNA of the CDR3: TGTGCCAGCAGCTTCCGTTGGCCCACAGATACGCAGTATTTT.

The chain links TRBV20-1 to TRBJ2-7, with a tentative D call TRBD1 (6 bases). CDR3 length: 11 amino acids. Germline CDR1 reads DFQATT; CDR2 reads SNEGSKA (reference sequence). The V gene lost 6 bases and the J gene lost 6 bases, with 12 bases spanning the gap. In DNA, the CDR3 is TGCAGTGCGTACGGGACACCCGAGCAGTACTTC. Residues: CSAYGTPEQYF.

The chain recombines TRBV5-1 with TRBJ2-3; the D is unclear. The CDR3 totals 15 residues. The V end lost 0 bases, the J end lost 2 bases, and 10 bases lay between the germline ends. Looked up from germline, CDR1 is SGHRS and CDR2 is YFSETQ. CDR3 sequence (DNA): TGCGCCAGCAGCTTGGGGGCGAGTTACACAGATACGCAGTATTTT. Protein sequence: CASSLGASYTDTQYF.

The J gene is TRBJ1-1, the V gene TRBV15; D is undetermined. This CDR3 is 14 amino acids long. Per germline, CDR1 LNHNV and CDR2 YYDKDF (reference sequence). V gave up 0 bases and J gave up 5 bases, with 10 bases separating them. The CDR3 nucleotides are TGTGCCACCAGCAGAGAGGTTGAGAGAACTGAAGCTTTCTTT. Translation gives CATSREVERTEAFF. Drawing the rest from reference TRBV15 and TRBJ1-1, the complete variable domain is DAMVIQNPRYQVTQFGKPVTLSCSQTLNHNVMYWYQQKSSQAPKLLFHYYDKDFNNEADTPDNFQSRRPNTSFCFLDIRSPGLGDTAMYLCATSREVERTEAFFGQGTRLTVV.

The chain uses TRBV7-9 and TRBJ2-1; D remains ambiguous. CDR3 length: 12 amino acids. The V gene's germline CDR1 is SEHNR and CDR2 FQNEAQ (reference sequence). Deletions cut 1 base from V and 7 bases from J, with 5 bases between. The DNA for the CDR3 is TGTGCCAGCAGCTTAGAACGGAATGAGCAGTTCTTC. The encoded protein is CASSLERNEQFF. Combining the CDR3 with reference TRBV7-9 and TRBJ2-1 gives the whole variable domain DTGVSQNPRHKITKRGQNVTFRCDPISEHNRLYWYRQTLGQGPEFLTYFQNEAQLEKSRLLSDRFSAERPKGSFSTLEIQRTEQGDSAMYLCASSLERNEQFFGPGTRLTVL.